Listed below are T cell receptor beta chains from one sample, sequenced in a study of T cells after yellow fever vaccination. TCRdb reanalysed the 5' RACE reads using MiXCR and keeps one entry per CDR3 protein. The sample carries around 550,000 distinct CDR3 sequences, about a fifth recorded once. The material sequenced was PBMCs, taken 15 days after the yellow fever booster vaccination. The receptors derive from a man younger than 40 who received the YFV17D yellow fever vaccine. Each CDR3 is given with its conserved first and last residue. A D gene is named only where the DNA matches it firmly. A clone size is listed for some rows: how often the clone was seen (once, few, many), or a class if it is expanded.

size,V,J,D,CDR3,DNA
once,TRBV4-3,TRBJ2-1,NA,CASSQDPGLPNEQFF,TGCGCCAGCAGCCAAGATCCTGGCCTACCCAATGAGCAGTTCTTC
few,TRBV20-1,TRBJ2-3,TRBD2,CSSEPASGRPDTQYF,TGCAGTTCTGAACCCGCTAGCGGGAGACCAGATACGCAGTATTTT
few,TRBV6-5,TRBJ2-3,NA,CASSYHLWDQFTDTQYF,TGTGCCAGCAGTTACCACCTGTGGGATCAGTTTACAGATACGCAGTATTTT
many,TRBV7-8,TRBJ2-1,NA,CASSLVRYNEQFF,TGTGCCAGCAGCCTTGTACGTTACAATGAGCAGTTCTTC
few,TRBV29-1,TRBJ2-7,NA,CSVEKQRRAYEQYF,TGCAGCGTTGAAAAGCAGCGACGAGCCTACGAGCAGTACTTC
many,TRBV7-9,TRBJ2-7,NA,CASSPALSYEQYF,TGTGCCAGCAGCCCTGCACTAAGCTACGAGCAGTACTTC
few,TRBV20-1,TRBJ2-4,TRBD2,CSARIPGGRGAKNIQYF,TGCAGTGCTAGGATTCCTGGGGGGAGGGGAGCCAAAAACATTCAGTACTTC
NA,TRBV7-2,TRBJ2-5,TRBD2,CASSLTSNGETQYF,TGTGCCAGCAGTTTGACTAGCAACGGAGAGACCCAGTACTTC
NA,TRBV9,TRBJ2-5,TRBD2,CASSVGSGGPMLETQYF,TGTGCCAGCAGCGTAGGGTCGGGAGGGCCGATGTTGGAGACCCAGTACTTC
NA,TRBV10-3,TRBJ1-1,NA,CAISDPRGDTEAFF,TGTGCCATCAGTGACCCGCGAGGGGACACTGAAGCTTTCTTT
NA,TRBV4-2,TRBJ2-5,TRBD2,CASSQALGLAGETQYF,TGTGCCAGCAGCCAAGCCCTGGGACTAGCGGGAGAGACCCAGTACTTC
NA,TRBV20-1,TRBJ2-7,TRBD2,CSATPGLAFSYEQYF,TGCAGTGCTACACCGGGACTAGCGTTCTCCTACGAGCAGTACTTC
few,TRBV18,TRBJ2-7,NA,CASSPNPGEQYF,TGTGCCAGCTCACCAAACCCCGGCGAGCAGTACTTC
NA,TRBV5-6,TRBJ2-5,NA,CGSSSGWSQETQYF,TGTGGCAGCAGCTCCGGTTGGAGCCAAGAGACCCAGTACTTC
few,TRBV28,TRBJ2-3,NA,CASSLPGSSTDTQYF,TGTGCCAGCAGTTTGCCAGGGTCTAGCACAGATACGCAGTATTTT
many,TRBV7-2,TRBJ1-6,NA,CASSSGGPSSPLHF,TGTGCCAGCAGCTCCGGGGGCCCCTCTTCACCCCTCCACTTT
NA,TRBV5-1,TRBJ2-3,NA,CASSPDIQRPDTQYF,TGCGCCAGCAGCCCGGACATCCAAAGGCCAGATACGCAGTATTTT
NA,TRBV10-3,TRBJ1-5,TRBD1,CAISADRDTQPQHF,TGTGCCATCAGTGCTGACAGGGACACCCAGCCCCAGCATTTT
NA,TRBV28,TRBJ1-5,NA,CASHLGTSFSNQPQHF,TGTGCCAGCCACCTCGGGACATCCTTTAGCAATCAGCCCCAGCATTTT
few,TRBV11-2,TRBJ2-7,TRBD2,CASSRFKLAGVREQYF,TGTGCCAGCAGCCGATTTAAACTTGCGGGAGTGCGCGAGCAGTACTTC
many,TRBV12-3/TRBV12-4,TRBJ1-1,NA,CASSLPDKPMNTEAFF,TGTGCCAGCAGTTTACCGGACAAGCCCATGAACACTGAAGCTTTCTTT
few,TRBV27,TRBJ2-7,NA,CASSIGTQTYEQYF,TGTGCCAGCAGTATCGGGACGCAGACCTACGAGCAGTACTTC
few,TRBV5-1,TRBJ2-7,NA,CASRSSLDSYEQYF,TGCGCCAGCAGATCCTCGTTAGACAGCTACGAGCAGTACTTC
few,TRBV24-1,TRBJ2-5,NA,CATSDHDRKQETQYF,TGTGCCACCAGTGATCACGACAGAAAACAAGAGACCCAGTACTTC
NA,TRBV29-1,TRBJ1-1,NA,CSVDTPGFGVNTEAFF,TGCAGCGTTGACACCCCAGGGTTCGGGGTGAACACTGAAGCTTTCTTT
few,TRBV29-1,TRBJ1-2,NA,CSVEVTPYGYTF,TGCAGCGTCGAAGTGACACCATATGGCTACACCTTC
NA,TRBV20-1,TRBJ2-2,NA,CSATPVGAGFTGELFF,TGCAGTGCCACCCCTGTCGGAGCCGGATTCACCGGGGAGCTGTTTTTT
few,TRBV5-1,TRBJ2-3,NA,CASSTQGSDTQYF,TGCGCCAGCAGCACACAGGGTTCAGATACGCAGTATTTT
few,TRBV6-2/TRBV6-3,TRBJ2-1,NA,CASSDPPFGSPYEQFF,TGTGCCAGCAGTGACCCTCCCTTTGGGAGCCCGTATGAGCAGTTCTTC
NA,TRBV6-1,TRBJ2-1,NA,CASSWSAAVGYNEQFF,TGTGCCAGCAGCTGGTCGGCAGCGGTGGGTTACAATGAGCAGTTCTTC
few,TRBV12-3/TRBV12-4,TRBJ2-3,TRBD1,CASGPGGGYTQYF,TGTGCCAGCGGTCCAGGGGGCGGATATACGCAGTATTTT
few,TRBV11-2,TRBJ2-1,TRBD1,CASSSYRGRRNEQFF,TGTGCCAGCAGTTCATACAGGGGGCGCAGGAATGAGCAGTTCTTC
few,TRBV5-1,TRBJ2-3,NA,CASSSPSGADTQYF,TGCGCCAGCAGCTCCCCCAGCGGAGCGGATACGCAGTATTTT
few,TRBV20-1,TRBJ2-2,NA,CSARGGLAGELFF,TGCAGTGCTAGAGGGGGTCTAGCCGGGGAGCTGTTTTTT
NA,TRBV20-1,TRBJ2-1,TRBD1,CSANWTGVNDQFF,TGCAGTGCTAACTGGACAGGTGTAAATGACCAGTTCTTC
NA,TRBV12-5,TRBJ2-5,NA,CASGLDQETQYF,TGTGCTAGTGGTTTGGACCAAGAGACCCAGTACTTC
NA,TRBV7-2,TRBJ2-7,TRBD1,CASITGAVSYEQYF,TGTGCCTCGATCACAGGGGCGGTCTCCTACGAGCAGTACTTC
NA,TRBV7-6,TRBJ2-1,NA,CASSLAPGPEQFF,TGTGCCAGCAGCTTAGCGCCAGGCCCTGAGCAGTTCTTC
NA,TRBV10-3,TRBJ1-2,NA,CAISEGLGGANYGYTF,TGTGCCATCAGTGAGGGCTTAGGCGGAGCTAACTATGGCTACACCTTC
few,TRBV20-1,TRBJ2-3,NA,CSARDAFRSSTDTQYF,TGCAGTGCTAGAGATGCCTTTAGATCTAGCACAGATACGCAGTATTTT
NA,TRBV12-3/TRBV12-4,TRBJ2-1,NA,CASSLLRGSGGDFSYNEQFF,TGTGCCAGCAGTTTACTCCGAGGGAGCGGAGGGGATTTCTCCTACAATGAGCAGTTCTTC
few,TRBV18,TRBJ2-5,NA,CASSPSWGLDRKETQYF,TGTGCCAGCTCACCGAGCTGGGGGTTGGACAGAAAAGAGACCCAGTACTTC
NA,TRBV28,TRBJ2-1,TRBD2,CASRQAPGLAGHRWNEQFF,TGTGCCAGCAGACAAGCCCCGGGACTAGCGGGGCATCGTTGGAATGAGCAGTTCTTC
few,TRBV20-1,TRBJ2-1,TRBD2,CSALRASGRNEQFF,TGCAGTGCCCTTCGAGCTAGCGGGAGGAATGAGCAGTTCTTC
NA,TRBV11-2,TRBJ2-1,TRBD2,CASSTTSGAYNEQFF,TGTGCCAGCAGCACTACTAGCGGGGCTTACAATGAGCAGTTCTTC
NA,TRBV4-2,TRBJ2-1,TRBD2,CASSFRLAGENEQFF,TGTGCCAGCAGTTTCCGACTAGCGGGAGAGAATGAGCAGTTCTTC
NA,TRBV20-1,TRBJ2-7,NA,CSAGGTGYEQYF,TGCAGTGCGGGGGGAACAGGGTACGAGCAGTACTTC
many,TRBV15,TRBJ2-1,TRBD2,CATSRDRPAGGTNEQFF,TGTGCCACCAGCAGAGATCGTCCAGCGGGAGGGACGAATGAGCAGTTCTTC
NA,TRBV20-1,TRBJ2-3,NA,CSASIDPGTDTQYF,TGCAGTGCTAGTATTGACCCCGGCACAGATACGCAGTATTTT
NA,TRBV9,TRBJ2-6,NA,CASSQGLVSSGANVLTF,TGTGCCAGCAGCCAGGGTTTGGTCTCCTCTGGGGCCAACGTCCTGACTTTC
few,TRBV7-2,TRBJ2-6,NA,CASQLDSGANVLTF,TGTGCCAGCCAATTGGACTCTGGGGCCAACGTCCTGACTTTC
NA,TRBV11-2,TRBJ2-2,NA,CASSGPGVVGGELFF,TGTGCCAGCAGCGGACCCGGGGTCGTTGGCGGGGAGCTGTTTTTT
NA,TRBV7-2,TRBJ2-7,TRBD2,CASSSTSGPLEQYF,TGTGCCAGCAGCTCCACTAGCGGGCCTCTGGAGCAGTACTTC
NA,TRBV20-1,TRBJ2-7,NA,CSARVGRPHEQYF,TGCAGTGCGCGGGTGGGGCGCCCCCACGAGCAGTACTTC